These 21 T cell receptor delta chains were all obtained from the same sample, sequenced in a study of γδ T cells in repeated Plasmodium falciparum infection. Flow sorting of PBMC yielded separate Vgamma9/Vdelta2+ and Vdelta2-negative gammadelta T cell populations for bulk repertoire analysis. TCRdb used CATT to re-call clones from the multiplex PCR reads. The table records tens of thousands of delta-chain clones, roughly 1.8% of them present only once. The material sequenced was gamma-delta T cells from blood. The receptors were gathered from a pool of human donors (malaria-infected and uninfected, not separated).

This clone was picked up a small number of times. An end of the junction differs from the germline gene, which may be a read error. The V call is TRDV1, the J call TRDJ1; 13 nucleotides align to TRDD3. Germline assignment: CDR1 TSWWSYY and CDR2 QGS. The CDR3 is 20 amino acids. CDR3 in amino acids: CSAVGASVTGGYAYTDKLIF. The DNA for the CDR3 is TGCTCTGCAGTCGGGGCCTCCGTTACTGGGGGATACGCGTACACCGATAAACTCATCTTT.

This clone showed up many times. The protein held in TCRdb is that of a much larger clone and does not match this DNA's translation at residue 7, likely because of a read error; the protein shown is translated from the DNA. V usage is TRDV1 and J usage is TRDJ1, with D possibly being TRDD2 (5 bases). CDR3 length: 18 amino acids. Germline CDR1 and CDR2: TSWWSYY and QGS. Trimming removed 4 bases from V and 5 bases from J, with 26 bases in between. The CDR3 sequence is CALGGTLPTWVLVDKLIF. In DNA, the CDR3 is TGTGCTCTTGGGGGCACCCTCCCCACTTGGGTCCTAGTGGATAAACTCATCTTT.

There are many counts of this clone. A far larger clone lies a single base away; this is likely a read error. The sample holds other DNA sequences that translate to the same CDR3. The CDR3 coding sequence is TGTGCTCTTGGGGAACGATTTACTCTAACCCTCGTGTACACCGACAAACTCATCTTT. Encoded protein: CALGERFTLTLVYTDKLIF. The V and J genes are TRDV1 and TRDJ1; no reliable D call. Germline CDR1 reads TSWWSYY; CDR2 reads QGS. The CDR3 is made up of 19 amino acids.

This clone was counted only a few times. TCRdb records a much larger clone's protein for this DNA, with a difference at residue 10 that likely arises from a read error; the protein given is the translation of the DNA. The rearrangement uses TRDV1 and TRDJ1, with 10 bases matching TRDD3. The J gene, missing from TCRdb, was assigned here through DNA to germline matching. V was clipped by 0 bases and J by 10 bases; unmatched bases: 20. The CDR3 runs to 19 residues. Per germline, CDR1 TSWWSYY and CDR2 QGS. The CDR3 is CALGELPPPPLGDCWRLIF. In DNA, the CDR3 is TGTGCTCTTGGGGAACTTCCTCCACCTCCACTGGGGGATTGCTGGAGACTCATCTTT.

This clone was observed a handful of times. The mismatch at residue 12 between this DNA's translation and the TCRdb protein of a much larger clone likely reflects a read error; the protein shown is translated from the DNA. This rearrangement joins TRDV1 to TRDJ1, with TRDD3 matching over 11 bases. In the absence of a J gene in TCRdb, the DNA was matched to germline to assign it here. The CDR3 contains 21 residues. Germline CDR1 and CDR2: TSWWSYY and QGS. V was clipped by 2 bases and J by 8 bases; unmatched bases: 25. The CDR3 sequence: CALGETLKFTGFWGILGKLIF. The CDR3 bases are TGTGCTCTTGGGGAAACCTTAAAATTCACGGGGTTCTGGGGGATACTGGGGAAACTCATCTTT.

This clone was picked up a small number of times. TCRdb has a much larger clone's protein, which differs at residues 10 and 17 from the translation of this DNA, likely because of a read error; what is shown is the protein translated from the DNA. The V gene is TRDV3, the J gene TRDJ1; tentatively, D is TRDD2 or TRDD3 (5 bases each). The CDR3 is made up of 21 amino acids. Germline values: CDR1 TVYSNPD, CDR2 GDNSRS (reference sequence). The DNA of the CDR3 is TGTGCCTTTATGGCCCTACGATATACTGTGGGATCACCCTCACGAACCGCTAAACTCATCTTT. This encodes CAFMALRYTVGSPSRTAKLIF.

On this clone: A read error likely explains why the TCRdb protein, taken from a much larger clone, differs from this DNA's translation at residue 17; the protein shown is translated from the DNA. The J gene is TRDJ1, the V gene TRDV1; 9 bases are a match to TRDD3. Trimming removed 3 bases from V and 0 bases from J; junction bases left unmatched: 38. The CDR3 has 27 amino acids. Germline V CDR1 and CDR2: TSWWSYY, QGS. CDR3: CALGERPISHTLPYWGTLYWYTDKLIF. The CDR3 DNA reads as TGTGCTCTTGGGGAGCGCCCTATTTCCCACACCCTACCATACTGGGGGACACTCTACTGGTACACCGATAAACTCATCTTT.

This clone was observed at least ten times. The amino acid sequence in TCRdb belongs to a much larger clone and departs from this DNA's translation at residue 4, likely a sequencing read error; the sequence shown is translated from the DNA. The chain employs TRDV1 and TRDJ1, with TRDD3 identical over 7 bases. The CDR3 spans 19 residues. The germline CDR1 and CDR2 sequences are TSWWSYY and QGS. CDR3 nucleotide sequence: TGTGCTCTTGAGGAACACAAGGGAGTACTGGGGCCGTACACCGATAAACTCATCTTT. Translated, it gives CALEEHKGVLGPYTDKLIF.

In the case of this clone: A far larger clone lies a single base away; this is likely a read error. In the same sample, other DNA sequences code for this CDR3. The chain's CDR3 is CALGLPFLPAGLGDRNRGLIF. The CDR3 bases are TGTGCCCTTGGGCTCCCGTTCCTACCGGCAGGTCTGGGGGATCGCAATCGAGGACTCATCTTT. The V gene is TRDV1, the J gene TRDJ1; 9 positions agree with TRDD3. TCRdb is silent on the J gene; assignment here came from matching the DNA to germline. Looked up from germline, CDR1 is TSWWSYY and CDR2 is QGS. The CDR3 contains 21 residues.

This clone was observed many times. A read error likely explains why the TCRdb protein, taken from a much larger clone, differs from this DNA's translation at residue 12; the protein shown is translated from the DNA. In DNA form, the CDR3 reads TGTGCTCTTGGGAATAACTGGGGGATACACGTCAATAAACTCATCTTT. Protein sequence: CALGNNWGIHVNKLIF. V gene TRDV1 combines with J gene TRDJ1, with 12 bases aligning to TRDD3. Trimming at V came to 5 bases and at J to 6 bases, leaving 10 bases not matched to a gene. Germline V lookup: CDR1 TSWWSYY, CDR2 QGS. The CDR3 runs to 16 residues.

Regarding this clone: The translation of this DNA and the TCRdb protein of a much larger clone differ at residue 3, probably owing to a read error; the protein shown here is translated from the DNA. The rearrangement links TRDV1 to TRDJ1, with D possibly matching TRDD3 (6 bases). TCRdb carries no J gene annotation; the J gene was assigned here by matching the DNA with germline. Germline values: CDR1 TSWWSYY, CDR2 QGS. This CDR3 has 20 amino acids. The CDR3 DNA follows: TGTGCTCCTGGGGAAAAGTCGTCCCCCTCAACGTACTGGGACACCGATAAACTCATCTTT. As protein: CAPGEKSSPSTYWDTDKLIF.

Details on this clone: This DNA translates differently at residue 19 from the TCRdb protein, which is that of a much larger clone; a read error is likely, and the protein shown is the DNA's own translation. The CDR3: CALDTQGAFLRVGGYFVYADKLIF. The CDR3 DNA is TGTGCTCTTGATACCCAAGGGGCCTTCCTGAGGGTTGGGGGATACTTTGTGTACGCCGATAAACTCATCTTT. This chain links TRDV1 with TRDJ1; TRDD3 matches 10 bases. No J segment appears in TCRdb, so it was assigned here by matching the sequence to germline. The CDR3 sequence is 24 residues long. The V gene's germline CDR1 is TSWWSYY and CDR2 QGS. J gave up 3 bases and V 7 bases, and 35 bases lay outside the gene matches.

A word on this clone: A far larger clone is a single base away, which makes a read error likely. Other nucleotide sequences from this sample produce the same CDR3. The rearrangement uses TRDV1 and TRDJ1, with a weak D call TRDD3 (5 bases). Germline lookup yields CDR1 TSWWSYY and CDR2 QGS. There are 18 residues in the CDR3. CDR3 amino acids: CALGETGTVVQNTDKLIF. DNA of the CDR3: TGTGCCCTTGGGGAAACGGGAACGGTCGTACAAAACACCGATAAACTCATCTTT.

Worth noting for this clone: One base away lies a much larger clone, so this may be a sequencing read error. The chain's CDR3 is CALGELQGPTVPGDRSDRLIF. In DNA form, the CDR3 reads TGTGCTCTTGGGGAACTGCAGGGCCCTACAGTCCCTGGGGATAGGTCCGATAGACTCATCTTT. The chain employs TRDV1 and TRDJ1; 7 bases fit TRDD3. This CDR3 has 21 amino acids. Looked up from germline, CDR1 is TSWWSYY and CDR2 is QGS.

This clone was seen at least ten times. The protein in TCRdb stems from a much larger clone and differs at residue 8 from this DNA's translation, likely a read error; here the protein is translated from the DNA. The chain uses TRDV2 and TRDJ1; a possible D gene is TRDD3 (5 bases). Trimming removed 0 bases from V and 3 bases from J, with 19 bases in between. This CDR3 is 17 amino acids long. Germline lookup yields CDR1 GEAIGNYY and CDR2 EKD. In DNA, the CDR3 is TGTGCCTGTGACACCGTAGGGGAATACGCGGATCCCGATAAACTCATCTTT. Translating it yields CACDTVGEYADPDKLIF.

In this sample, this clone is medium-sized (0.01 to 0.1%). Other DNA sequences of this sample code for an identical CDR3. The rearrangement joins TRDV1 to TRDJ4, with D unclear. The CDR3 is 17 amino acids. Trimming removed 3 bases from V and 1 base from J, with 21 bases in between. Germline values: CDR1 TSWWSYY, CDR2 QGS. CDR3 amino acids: CALGDQLFSGARRPLIF. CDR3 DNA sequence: TGTGCTCTTGGGGATCAGCTTTTTTCGGGAGCGCGCAGACCCCTGATCTTT.

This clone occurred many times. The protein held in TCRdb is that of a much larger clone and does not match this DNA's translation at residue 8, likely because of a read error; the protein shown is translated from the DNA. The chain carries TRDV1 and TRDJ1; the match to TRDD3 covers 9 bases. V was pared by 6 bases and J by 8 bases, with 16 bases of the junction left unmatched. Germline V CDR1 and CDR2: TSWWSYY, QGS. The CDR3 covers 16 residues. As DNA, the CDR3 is TGTGCTCTTGGTCTTCCTAGCTACTACTGGGGGAAAAAACTCATCTTT. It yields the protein CALGLPSYYWGKKLIF.

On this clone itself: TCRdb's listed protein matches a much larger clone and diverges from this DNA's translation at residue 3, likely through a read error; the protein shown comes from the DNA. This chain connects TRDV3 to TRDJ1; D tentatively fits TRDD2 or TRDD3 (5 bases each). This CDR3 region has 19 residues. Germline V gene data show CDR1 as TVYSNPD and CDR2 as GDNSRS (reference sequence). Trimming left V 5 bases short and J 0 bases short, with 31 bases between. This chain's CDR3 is CALPRGPTFWVQYTDKLIF. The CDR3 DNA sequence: TGTGCCCTTCCCCGGGGCCCGACCTTCTGGGTCCAGTACACCGATAAACTCATCTTT.

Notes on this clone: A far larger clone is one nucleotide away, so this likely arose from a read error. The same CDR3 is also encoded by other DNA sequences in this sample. CDR3 amino acids: CALGDPRYWGIRRLGLTAQLFF. CDR3 DNA sequence: TGTGCTCTTGGGGACCCCCGCTACTGGGGGATAAGAAGGTTAGGGTTGACAGCACAACTCTTCTTT. The chain recombines TRDV1 with TRDJ2; 11 bases match TRDD3. TCRdb records no J gene; here it was assigned by comparing the DNA to germline. The germline V gene has CDR1 TSWWSYY and CDR2 QGS. V was pared by 3 bases and J by 2 bases, with 20 bases of the junction left unmatched. CDR3 length: 22 residues.

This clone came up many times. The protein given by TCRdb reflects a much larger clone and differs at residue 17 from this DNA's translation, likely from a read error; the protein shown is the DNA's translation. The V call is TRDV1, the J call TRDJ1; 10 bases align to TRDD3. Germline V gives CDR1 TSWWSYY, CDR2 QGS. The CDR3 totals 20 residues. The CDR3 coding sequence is TGTGCTCTTGGGGAACTTTTCTTCCTACGGGGGATACGATCCACCGATAGACTCATCTTT. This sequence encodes CALGELFFLRGIRSTDRLIF.

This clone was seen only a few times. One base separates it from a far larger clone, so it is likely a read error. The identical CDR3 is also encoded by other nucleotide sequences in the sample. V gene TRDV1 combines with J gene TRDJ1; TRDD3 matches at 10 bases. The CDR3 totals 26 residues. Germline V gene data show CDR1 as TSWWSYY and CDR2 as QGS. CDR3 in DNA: TGTGCTCTTGGGGAACTAGGAGTCAAAGGCTTTTCGACTGGGGGATTCTCACACCTGTACACCGATAAGCTCATCTTT. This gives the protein CALGELGVKGFSTGGFSHLYTDKLIF.